One sample yielded the 18 T cell receptor beta chains listed below, sequenced in a study of blood T cell repertoires in COVID-19. Some clones are missing from TCRdb's copy, which holds only in-frame ones; the method was immunoSEQ multiplex PCR. The profile shows around 200,000 clones, around 83% of them singletons. The specimen was peripheral blood. The source is a man in his forties or fifties with active or convalescent COVID-19.

V and J are TRBV7-8 and TRBJ1-1, with 11 bases lining up with TRBD1. The CDR3 has 15 residues. V lost 6 bases, J lost 1 base, and 4 bases stayed unmatched. CDR1 and CDR2 from the germline V gene are SGHVS and FQNEAQ. Here the CDR3 reads CASSGTGGGNTEAFF. In nucleotides, the CDR3 is TGTGCCAGCAGTGGGACAGGGGGGGGGAACACTGAAGCTTTCTTT.

This chain connects TRBV6-5 to TRBJ1-2, with 9 bases identical to TRBD1. Germline loops: CDR1 MNHEY, CDR2 SVGAGI. Trimming removed 6 bases from V and 4 bases from J; junction bases left unmatched: 6. The length of the CDR3 is 14 residues. Written as DNA, the CDR3 is TGTGCCAGCAGATGGACAGGGGACGGCTATGGCTACACCTTC. Translation gives CASRWTGDGYGYTF.

This chain links TRBV6-4 with TRBJ2-3; maybe TRBD1 (6 bases). The CDR3 has 13 residues. Trimming pared 6 bases from V and 3 bases from J, leaving 10 bases between. Germline values: CDR1 MRHNA, CDR2 SNTAGT. The chain's CDR3 is CASSGTITDTQYF. The CDR3 nucleotides read TGTGCCAGCAGCGGGACAATTACAGATACGCAGTATTTT.

This clone was observed a single time. The chain uses TRBV24-1 and TRBJ1-1, with D unclear. V lost 5 bases, J lost 4 bases, and 13 bases lay in between. Germline CDR1 reads KGHDR; CDR2 reads SFDVKD. This CDR3 is built from 14 residues. Written as DNA, the CDR3 is TGTGCCACCAGTGGAACTAGAGTAGGCACTGAAGCTTTCTTT. Its translation is CATSGTRVGTEAFF.

This chain uses TRBV28 with TRBJ2-1, with 8 bases fitting TRBD1. This CDR3 spans 15 amino acids. Trimming cost V 6 bases and J 6 bases; bases outside gene matches: 10. Germline CDR1 is MDHEN and CDR2 is SYDVKM. The CDR3 is CASSTPAGGRNEQFF. CDR3 bases: TGTGCCAGCAGCACCCCAGCAGGGGGCCGCAATGAGCAGTTCTTC.

The CDR3 bases are TGTGCCAGCAGCCAAGCAGGGTCCTACGAGCAGTACTTC. Translating it yields CASSQAGSYEQYF. The chain uses TRBV4-2 and TRBJ2-7, with TRBD1 as a possible D gene (5 bases). CDR1 is LGHNA, CDR2 YNFKEQ, per germline. CDR3 length: 13 residues. The V and J ends lost 1 base and 1 base respectively, with 5 bases between them.

The chain couples TRBV3-1 (or the pseudogene TRBV3-2) to TRBJ2-7, with D perhaps matching TRBD1 (6 bases). The germline V and J ends were trimmed by 1 base and 3 bases, with 10 bases remaining between them. The CDR3 has 14 residues. Germline V CDR1 and CDR2: LGHDT, YNNKEL (reference sequence). CDR3 sequence reads: CASSQATGYYEQYF. CDR3 DNA sequence: TGTGCCAGCAGCCAAGCTACAGGGTACTACGAGCAGTACTTC.

This clone was recorded once. The V call is TRBV11-2, the J call TRBJ2-1; weak D call: TRBD2 (6 bases). CDR3 length: 13 amino acids. The V end was cut by 5 bases, the J end by 5 bases, with 10 bases between. The germline CDR1 and CDR2 sequences are SGHAT and FQNNGV. The CDR3 nucleotides are TGTGCCAGCAGCGCGGGACTTAACAATGAGCAGTTCTTC. It specifies CASSAGLNNEQFF.

This clone turned up a few times. The final CDR3 position lacks the conserved phenylalanine or tryptophan, pointing to a likely read error. It is unclear where the CDR3 begins or ends on the DNA, so no DNA is shown, and the CDR3 is as TCRdb lists it. The chain employs TRBV20-1 and TRBJ1-2; the table's D gene call, TRBD1, was not cross checked with the DNA. CDR1 and CDR2 from the germline V gene are DFQATT and SNEGSKA (reference sequence). The CDR3 length equals 11 residues, ends included. The CDR3: CSAYRRDRLEL.

This clone was found a few times. The chain links TRBV28 to TRBJ1-5, with a possible D match to TRBD1 (6 bases). From germline, CDR1 is MDHEN and CDR2 SYDVKM. The CDR3 runs 16 residues. V gave up 3 bases and J gave up 4 bases, with 16 bases separating them. The CDR3 loop reads CASSFLQQGRNQPQHF. DNA for the CDR3: TGTGCCAGCAGTTTCCTCCAACAGGGTAGGAATCAGCCCCAGCATTTT. Complete variable domain (other parts from reference TRBV28 and TRBJ1-5): DVKVTQSSRYLVKRTGEKVFLECVQDMDHENMFWYRQDPGLGLRLIYFSYDVKMKEKGDIPEGYSVSREKKERFSLILESASTNQTSMYLCASSFLQQGRNQPQHFGDGTRLSIL.

The rearrangement uses TRBV4-1 and TRBJ2-1; 9 nucleotides agree with TRBD2. The germline V gene has CDR1 MGHRA and CDR2 YSYEKL. The length of the CDR3 is 16 residues. Germline trimming cut 5 bases from V and 2 bases from J; bases unmatched to any gene: 7. For the CDR3, the DNA is TGCGCCAGCAGCTATGAGGGCGGGAGGGCCTACAATGAGCAGTTCTTC. Amino acids: CASSYEGGRAYNEQFF.

The gene calls are TRBV5-4 and TRBJ2-2; D unresolved. Germline assignment: CDR1 SGHNT and CDR2 YYREEE (reference sequence). Trimming took 8 bases from V and 6 from J, leaving 20 bases between them. This CDR3 has 15 residues. In DNA form, the CDR3 reads TGTGCCAGTCACCGAGAGACTCCTATCTCCGGGGAGCTGTTTTTT. Encoded protein: CASHRETPISGELFF.

The chain recombines TRBV10-1 with TRBJ2-7; 14 bases agree with TRBD2. This CDR3 contains 14 residues. Germline CDR1 reads WNHNN; CDR2 reads SYGVQD (reference sequence). Trimming at V came to 5 bases and at J to 7 bases, leaving 4 bases not matched to a gene. CDR3 bases: TGCGCCAGCAGTCCGGGACTAGCGGGAGAAGAGCAGTACTTC. Its translation is CASSPGLAGEEQYF.

The rearrangement uses TRBV14 and TRBJ1-5; 11 bases agree with TRBD1. J lost 4 bases, V lost 0 bases, and 5 bases had no gene match. The CDR3 is made up of 17 amino acids. Per the germline V gene, CDR1 is SGHDN and CDR2 is FVKESK. CDR3 loop: CASSQDQDRGLNQPQHF. The DNA for the CDR3 is TGTGCCAGCAGCCAAGACCAGGACAGGGGGCTAAATCAGCCCCAGCATTTT.

The chain combines TRBV6-5 with TRBJ2-7; 9 bases align to TRBD1. The CDR3 is 13 amino acids. After removal of 4 bases from V and 6 bases from J, the junction contained 4 bases not matched to a gene. Germline assignment: CDR1 MNHEY and CDR2 SVGAGI. The CDR3 sequence: CASSFGQGPEQYF. CDR3 bases: TGTGCCAGCAGTTTTGGACAGGGGCCCGAGCAGTACTTC.

The rearrangement uses TRBV27 and TRBJ2-1; D gene ambiguous. The CDR3 extends over 12 amino acids. Germline CDR1 MNHEY, CDR2 SMNVEV (reference sequence). V lost 2 bases, J lost 9 bases, and 8 bases lay in between. The CDR3 loop is CASSLVRGEQFF. The DNA of the CDR3 is TGTGCCAGCAGTTTAGTACGCGGTGAGCAGTTCTTC.

The rearrangement links TRBV18 to TRBJ2-6; 9 positions agree with TRBD1. V shed 3 bases, J shed 6 bases, and the junction held 12 bases outside the gene matches. Per germline, CDR1 KGHSH and CDR2 LQKENI. The CDR3 extends over 18 amino acids. In DNA form, the CDR3 reads TGTGCCAGCTCACCGTCGGGACAGGGATTTTCTTCGGCCAACGTCCTGACTTTC. This gives the protein CASSPSGQGFSSANVLTF. Looking up the rest from reference TRBV18 and TRBJ2-6 gives the full variable domain: NAGVMQNPRHLVRRRGQEARLRCSPMKGHSHVYWYRQLPEEGLKFMVYLQKENIIDESGMPKERFSAEFPKEGPSILRIQQVVRGDSAAYFCASSPSGQGFSSANVLTFGAGSRLTVL.

The chain couples TRBV7-2 to TRBJ2-2, with TRBD2 matching 8 bases. The V gene's germline CDR1 is SGHTA and CDR2 FQGNSA. This CDR3 comprises 16 residues. V lost 2 bases and J lost 2; bases outside the gene matches: 4. The CDR3 region has the DNA TGTGCCAGCAGCTTAATGGCGGGAGGTAACACCGGGGAGCTGTTTTTT. It encodes CASSLMAGGNTGELFF.